A single T cell receptor (beta chain) is shown here with its context. The data stem from a study of control samples from healthy donors and cancer patients. This CDR3 region has 13 residues. V dropped 1 base and J dropped 6 bases, with 8 bases sitting between them. The germline V gene has CDR1 SGHKS and CDR2 YYEKEE (reference sequence). Profiled with immunoSEQ multiplex PCR; TCRdb holds only in-frame clones, not every one. The sample holds about 49,000 clones, 65% to 90% seen once. The genes are TRBV5-5 and TRBJ1-5; no firm D call. Material: PBMCs. This receptor was taken from a woman aged 45 to 65 with lung cancer. DNA for the CDR3: TGTGCCAGCAGCTTGTTTGTACGTCAGCCCCAGCATTTT. Its protein is CASSLFVRQPQHF. Combining the CDR3 with reference TRBV5-5 and TRBJ1-5 gives the whole variable domain DAGVTQSPTHLIKTRGQQVTLRCSPISGHKSVSWYQQVLGQGPQFIFQYYEKEERGRGNFPDRFSARQFPNYSSELNVNALLLGDSALYLCASSLFVRQPQHFGDGTRLSIL.